This TCR beta chain was recovered during a study of human T cells and chemical hapten exposure. Via MiXCR, TCRdb re-called the 5' RACE reads, giving one row per CDR3 protein. The sample contains approximately 140,000 distinct CDR3 sequences, 4.1% of which appear only once. Losses at the gene ends were 0 bases for V and 3 bases for J; bases not matched to a gene: 6. The CDR3 extends over 16 amino acids. Germline V gives CDR1 SGHAT, CDR2 FQDESV (reference sequence). The template was total RNA from unfractionated whole blood. This clonotype was counted ten times or more. The TCR originated in a female donor in good health. V and J are TRBV11-1 and TRBJ2-7; 9 nucleotides align to TRBD2. The CDR3 nucleotides read TGTGCCAGCAGCTTAGCGTCCAGCGGGGGGTTCTACGAGCAGTACTTC. Its protein product is CASSLASSGGFYEQYF.